The present T cell receptor beta chain was sequenced within a study of CD8+CD57+ T cells in acquired aplastic anemia. Overall study results and limits: The CD8+ Simpson's diversity of patients and controls was not significantly different.

All patients picked for sequencing had shown, by flow cytometry, an expansion of CD8+CD57+ cells. TCR beta VDJ and CDR3 profiles were obtained from a genomic DNA template. TCRdb independently ran MiXCR on the reads; one entry per CDR3 protein. This table has 220,000 or so distinct CDR3 sequences, 65% appearing once. The V gene end was trimmed by 3 bases and the J gene end by 5 bases; junction bases not matched to a gene: 7. Germline CDR1 reads DFQATT; CDR2 reads SNEGSKA (reference sequence). CDR3 length: 14 amino acids. To note about this clonotype: Antigen unknown.

The sequence was collected from a human donor with aplastic anemia. Sequencing used sorted CD4+, CD8+, or CD8+CD57+ T cells (not recorded which) from PBMCs. This chain links TRBV20-1 with TRBJ2-1; 7 bases align to TRBD1. This chain's CDR3 is CSASAGTENNEQFF. The CDR3 DNA follows: TGCAGTGCTAGTGCCGGGACAGAGAACAATGAGCAGTTCTTC.